The clone carrying this TCR beta chain was recorded a few times. Its specificity is not known. This sample was taken from a study of T-cell memory formation after mild COVID-19. Notes on the study in general: Unconfirmed was the SARS-CoV-2 specificity of second-wave clones that peaked on day 37. CD4+ contracting clones were found mainly in CM and EM, and CD8+ ones in EMRA. CD4/CD8 balance held among clones contracting day 15 to 85, and later expanders leaned CD4+.

The TCR alpha and TCR beta cDNA libraries, bearing sample barcodes and UMIs, were generated by 5'RACE using constant-segment primers. TCRdb reanalysed the 5' RACE reads using MiXCR and keeps one entry per CDR3 protein. The sample records more than 400,000 distinct CDR3 sequences, roughly 18% being singletons. The CDR3 spans 16 residues. The sample was PBMCs or a T cell subset sorted from them (not recorded which). The clonotype originates from an adult woman who had mild COVID-19 (a few samples of this study predate the infection). Cell type and time point are not known. This chain links TRBV21-1 with TRBJ2-1; the table's D call of TRBD1 was not tested on the DNA. TRBV21-1 is a pseudogene locus. The CDR3 loop is CASSLRAGQGENEQFF. DNA of the CDR3: TGTGCCAGCAGCCTTAGAGCGGGACAGGGTGAAAATGAGCAGTTCTTC.